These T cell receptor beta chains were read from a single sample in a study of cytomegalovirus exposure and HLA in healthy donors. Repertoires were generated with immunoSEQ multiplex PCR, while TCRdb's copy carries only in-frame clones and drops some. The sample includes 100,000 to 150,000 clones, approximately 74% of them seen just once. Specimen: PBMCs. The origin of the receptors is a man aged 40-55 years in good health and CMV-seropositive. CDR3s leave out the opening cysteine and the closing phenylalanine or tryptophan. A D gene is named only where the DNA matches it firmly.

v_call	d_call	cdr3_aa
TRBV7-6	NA	ASSFSGADGEQY
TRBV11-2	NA	ASSLEAGGSYEQY
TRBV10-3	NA	AISDPRGETGYT
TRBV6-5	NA	ASSYVHRSNYGYT
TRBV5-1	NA	ASSLREGGGHGYT
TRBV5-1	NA	ASSLAGSSANTQY
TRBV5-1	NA	ASSLGREGQPQH
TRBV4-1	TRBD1	ASSQPTGGNEQY
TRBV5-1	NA	ASSLYGGSYEQY
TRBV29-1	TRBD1	SVDGAKQGARDTQY
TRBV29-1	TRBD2	SVVAGVTDTQY
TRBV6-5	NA	ASSLPRDTLTLY
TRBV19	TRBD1	ASSIRTGDVGELF
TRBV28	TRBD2	ASRAGLAGIYEQY
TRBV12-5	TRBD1	ASGWGQGTYEQY
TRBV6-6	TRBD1	ASIQTTGRGAF
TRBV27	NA	ASSHKSGFYGYT
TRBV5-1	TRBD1	ASSLGTGDKYGYT
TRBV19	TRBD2	ASNSAGVSYNEQF
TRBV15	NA	ATSAGSSYNEQF
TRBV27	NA	ASSLDPGGWRLHLNTGELF
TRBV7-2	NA	ASSRGSPGANVLT
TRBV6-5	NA	ASSYGERSTDTQY
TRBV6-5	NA	ASSYSSQGEQF
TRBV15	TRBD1	ATSTVRGHNQPQH
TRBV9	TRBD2	ASSQPGGEETQY
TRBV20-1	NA	SARGGDGYT
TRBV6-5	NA	ASSYGGALPGELF
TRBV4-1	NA	ASSNLQGRSTNEKLF
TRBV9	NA	ASSVAGGASEKLF
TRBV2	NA	ATGREAGYT
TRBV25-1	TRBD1	ASSESWSTGMEQY
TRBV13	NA	ASSFQQGRSGNTIY
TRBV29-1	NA	SVDPGPAYGYT
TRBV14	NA	ASSQDLLIADTQY
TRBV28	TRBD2	ASNAGGKNSYNEQF
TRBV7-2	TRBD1	ASSSRKGQYNEQF
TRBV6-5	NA	ASRRDATDTQY
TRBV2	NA	ASISRKNIQY
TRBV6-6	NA	ASSPPGGSVSPLH
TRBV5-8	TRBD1	ASSLKGAIGYT
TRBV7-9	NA	SSSLQGYSNQPQH
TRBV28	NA	ASSLGGLTGGYT
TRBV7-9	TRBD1	ASSSSPGTENYNEQF
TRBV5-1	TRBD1	ASRSGWGTGANTEAF
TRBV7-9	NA	ASSTQGGTDTQY
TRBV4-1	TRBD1	ASSQDFGRGRLYGYT
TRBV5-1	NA	ASSQGTRSSTDTQY
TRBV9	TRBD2	ASSVGSGGETQY
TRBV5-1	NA	ASSTTVGPWEQY
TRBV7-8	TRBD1	ASSSSTGLTNEKLF